The rows below give T cell receptor beta chains drawn from one sample of a study of T cell responses to AZD1222 COVID-19 vaccine. Produced via immunoSEQ multiplex PCR; TCRdb's table is partial and in-frame only. The sample lists about 84,000 clones; approximately 86% were seen once. The sample consisted of peripheral blood, taken 28 days after the second AZD1222 dose. These TCRs come from an adult who received the AZD1222 COVID-19 vaccine. CDR3s include the opening cysteine and the closing phenylalanine or tryptophan.

V gene	J gene	CDR3 protein
TRBV6-2/TRBV6-3	TRBJ1-5	CASSYQTGQGGSYSNQPQHF
TRBV5-1	TRBJ1-4	CASSLEPGLQEKLFF
TRBV7-9	TRBJ2-1	CASSLAGGNEQFF
TRBV18	TRBJ1-4	CASSPLGQGATNEKLFF
TRBV19	TRBJ1-2	CASSTDSGYNYGYTF
TRBV4-3	TRBJ1-1	CASSQETGPTDTEAFF
TRBV2	TRBJ2-7	CASSVSTGPRSTYEQYF
TRBV5-4	TRBJ1-6	CASSLGSGFNSPLHF
TRBV3-1/TRBV3-2	TRBJ1-4	CASSLGMPNEKLFF
TRBV5-1	TRBJ2-7	CASNPGQGQWDYEQYF
TRBV28	TRBJ1-1	CASTSTRGRRTEAFF
TRBV11-2	TRBJ1-2	CASSLVGQGGYTF
TRBV5-6	TRBJ1-1	CASSKYRVTEAFF
TRBV3-1/TRBV3-2	TRBJ1-3	CASSPGSGTGISGNTIYF
TRBV19	TRBJ1-3	CASSPQGGSGNTIYF
TRBV7-6	TRBJ2-7	CASSLGPSGSNHEQYF
TRBV7-3	TRBJ2-7	CASSLTSGNSYEQYF
TRBV6-1	TRBJ1-6	CASSDVTYSSNSPLHF
TRBV5-1	TRBJ1-4	CASSEGASSTNEKLFF
TRBV7-9	TRBJ2-5	CASSLDEASRETQYF
TRBV12-3/TRBV12-4	TRBJ2-7	CASSPNMYEQYF
TRBV4-1	TRBJ2-3	CASSPSGGSGDTQYF
TRBV7-9	TRBJ1-1	CASSLGAGSTFRTEAFF
TRBV7-2	TRBJ2-5	CASSSLPGETQYF
TRBV12-3/TRBV12-4	TRBJ1-5	CASTFGGQPQHF
TRBV27	TRBJ2-1	CASSLGSASNEQFF
TRBV18	TRBJ2-3	CASSRPGLETDTQYF
TRBV5-1	TRBJ1-2	CASSEGTNYGYTF
TRBV5-1	TRBJ2-7	CASSPGTGVEQYF
TRBV10-1	TRBJ2-3	CASSVTGDTQYF
TRBV27	TRBJ2-7	CASSLYAGTGREQYF
TRBV10-3	TRBJ2-1	CAITAAGGPNEQFF
TRBV6-6	TRBJ1-2	CASSSQGAQGYTF
TRBV7-8	TRBJ2-1	CASSLASGNYNEQFF
TRBV7-8	TRBJ1-6	CASSLRYRVAYNSPLHF
TRBV30	TRBJ1-5	CAAGSASNSNQPQHF
TRBV27	TRBJ2-1	CASSFSKGGGVYNEQFF
TRBV9	TRBJ2-3	CASSVLPVGGPPVSTDTQYF
TRBV7-9	TRBJ2-3	CASSLNEGPEKEQYF
TRBV5-1	TRBJ1-1	CASSLGLGGGTEAFF